The T cell receptor beta chain under discussion was sequenced for a study of blood T cell repertoires in COVID-19. Study information: From T cells, B-cell-depleted T cells, or PBMCs came the material, which was cDNA or gDNA.

Profiling relied on immunoSEQ multiplex PCR, and the TCRdb table lists in-frame clones only, not all of them. The sample has about 230,000 clones, around 86% seen once. Germline values: CDR1 MNHEY, CDR2 SVGAGI. The CDR3 runs to 14 residues. Trimming took 7 bases from V and 1 from J; bases not matched to a gene: 3. The chain joins TRBV6-5 to TRBJ1-1; 10 positions match TRBD1. The sequencing sample was made of peripheral blood. The source is a man between 50 and 59 years old with COVID-19, enrolled during active disease. In DNA, the CDR3 is TGTGCCAGCAAGAGGACAGGGGGGAACACTGAAGCTTTCTTT. Translated: CASKRTGGNTEAFF.